These 15 T cell receptor beta chains originate from one sample sequenced in a study of blood T cell repertoires in COVID-19. Method: immunoSEQ multiplex PCR; TCRdb's copy keeps in-frame clones and lacks some. The sample records around 50,000 clones, around 90% being singletons. Sequencing was done on a sample of peripheral blood. The receptors come from a human donor in a cohort sampled during active COVID-19.

V gene TRBV18 combines with J gene TRBJ2-2; possibly TRBD1 for D (5 bases). Germline CDR1 KGHSH, CDR2 LQKENI. The ends were cut back, 2 bases at V and 3 bases at J, with 19 bases in the middle. The CDR3 runs to 18 residues. The CDR3 loop is CASSPGATPIRYTGELFF. CDR3 bases: TGTGCCAGCTCACCAGGGGCGACCCCGATACGATACACCGGGGAGCTGTTTTTT.

The chain recombines TRBV5-5 with TRBJ2-1, with D unresolved. The germline gives CDR1 SGHKS, CDR2 YYEKEE (reference sequence). The CDR3 is 13 amino acids. Trimming removed 7 bases at V and 0 bases at J, with 8 bases between. Written as DNA, the CDR3 is TGTGCCAGCGAACAGAGCTCCTACAATGAGCAGTTCTTC. Protein: CASEQSSYNEQFF.

This chain connects TRBV5-6 to TRBJ1-1, with 7 positions matching TRBD1. CDR1 and CDR2 (germline): SGHDT, YYEEEE. CDR3 length equals 17 residues. After removal of 1 base from V and 11 bases from J, the junction contained 20 bases not matched to a gene. The CDR3 nucleotides read TGTGCCAGCAGCTTGATTAACGCAGGGGGTCCGACGGCGCGGGCTTTCTTT. It translates to CASSLINAGGPTARAFF.

The J gene is TRBJ1-2, the V gene TRBV20-1, with unresolved D. Germline assignment: CDR1 DFQATT and CDR2 SNEGSKA (reference sequence). CDR3 length: 10 amino acids. The CDR3 reads CRGGDVGYTF. The CDR3 DNA follows: TGCAGAGGCGGGGATGTTGGCTACACCTTC.

This chain uses TRBV3-1 (or the pseudogene TRBV3-2) with TRBJ2-7; a weak D match, TRBD2 (6 bases). Germline CDR1 reads LGHDT; CDR2 reads YNNKEL (reference sequence). V was pared by 4 bases and J by 2 bases, with 15 bases between. The CDR3 consists of 15 residues. CDR3 nucleotides: TGTGCCAGCAGCCCCCATCAGCGGGTAGCCTACGAGCAGTACTTC. Protein product: CASSPHQRVAYEQYF.

The V gene is TRBV27, the J gene TRBJ2-3; possibly TRBD2 for D (6 bases). Looked up from germline, CDR1 is MNHEY and CDR2 is SMNVEV (reference sequence). V lost 4 bases to trimming and J lost 2 bases, with 13 bases between them. This CDR3 spans 15 amino acids. The CDR3 nucleotides are TGTGCCAGCAGTTATGGCGGGACGTCCACAGATACGCAGTATTTT. It specifies CASSYGGTSTDTQYF.

This chain's CDR3 is CASSISGEDTQYF. Written as DNA, the CDR3 is TGTGCCAGTAGTATCAGCGGTGAAGATACGCAGTATTTT. This sequence joins TRBV19 and TRBJ2-3; D is perhaps TRBD2 (5 bases). CDR1 is LNHDA and CDR2 is SQIVND in the germline V gene (reference sequence). This CDR3 has 13 residues. V lost 3 bases, J lost 5 bases, and 9 bases lay in between.

The V call is TRBV7-9, the J call TRBJ2-2, with 8 positions matching TRBD1. The V and J ends lost 9 bases and 7 bases, in that order; junction bases with no gene match: 10. This CDR3 has 14 residues. CDR1 is SEHNR and CDR2 is FQNEAQ in the germline V gene (reference sequence). This CDR3 is CASITGGNRGELFF. The CDR3 nucleotides read TGTGCCAGTATAACAGGGGGAAATCGCGGGGAGCTGTTTTTT.

This chain uses TRBV6-1 with TRBJ2-3; D remains ambiguous. The length of the CDR3 is 15 residues. The V end was cut by 1 base, the J end by 2 bases, with 10 bases between. Germline loops: CDR1 MNHNS, CDR2 SASEGT. CDR3 loop: CASSEGADTTDTQYF. The CDR3, as DNA: TGTGCCAGCAGTGAAGGTGCAGATACCACAGATACGCAGTATTTT.

The chain joins TRBV9 to TRBJ2-1, with TRBD1 identical over 8 bases. CDR1 SGDLS and CDR2 YYNGEE come from the germline V gene. The CDR3 is 14 residues long. The V segment lost 4 bases and the J segment 10 bases; nucleotides outside the gene matches: 10. CDR3 amino acids: CASSPRDRRNEQFF. The CDR3 region has the DNA TGTGCCAGCAGCCCCCGGGACAGGAGAAACGAGCAGTTCTTC. Full variable domain (missing parts from reference TRBV9 and TRBJ2-1): DSGVTQTPKHLITATGQRVTLRCSPRSGDLSVYWYQQSLDQGLQFLIQYYNGEERAKGNILERFSAQQFPDLHSELNLSSLELGDSALYFCASSPRDRRNEQFFGPGTRLTVL.

The V call is TRBV18, the J call TRBJ1-1; TRBD1 matches at 11 bases. The CDR3 length is 17 residues. The trim removed 3 bases at V and 1 base at J, leaving 7 bases unmatched. CDR1 is KGHSH, CDR2 LQKENI, per germline. The CDR3 bases are TGTGCCAGCTCACCTGGGACAGGGGGGAGACGGAACACTGAAGCTTTCTTT. It yields the protein CASSPGTGGRRNTEAFF. Variable domain in full (rest from reference TRBV18 and TRBJ1-1): NAGVMQNPRHLVRRRGQEARLRCSPMKGHSHVYWYRQLPEEGLKFMVYLQKENIIDESGMPKERFSAEFPKEGPSILRIQQVVRGDSAAYFCASSPGTGGRRNTEAFFGQGTRLTVV.

The gene calls are TRBV5-5 and TRBJ2-2; no reliable D call. This CDR3 has 14 amino acids. Germline V lookup: CDR1 SGHKS, CDR2 YYEKEE (reference sequence). V lost 4 bases and J lost 1, with 8 bases in between. The CDR3 reads CASSLTLNTGELFF. In DNA, the CDR3 is TGTGCCAGCAGCCTGACTTTGAACACCGGGGAGCTGTTTTTT.

The gene calls are TRBV7-2 and TRBJ2-1, with D perhaps matching TRBD1 (6 bases). V was cut by 0 bases and J by 5 bases, with 11 bases left in between. The CDR3 is made up of 15 amino acids. Germline V gene lookup returns CDR1 SGHTA and CDR2 FQGNSA. CDR3 protein: CASSLATGWNNEQFF. Written as DNA, the CDR3 is TGTGCCAGCAGCTTAGCTACAGGGTGGAACAATGAGCAGTTCTTC.

This chain uses TRBV9 with TRBJ2-7, with TRBD1 matching over 9 bases. The germline gives CDR1 SGDLS, CDR2 YYNGEE. CDR3 length: 15 residues. J was trimmed by 0 bases and V by 3 bases; bases with no gene match: 4. CDR3 coding DNA: TGTGCCAGCAGCGCAGCGACAGGGGGCTCCTACGAGCAGTACTTC. This codes for CASSAATGGSYEQYF.

This clone is medium-sized by share. The rearrangement uses TRBV6-2 or TRBV6-3 and TRBJ2-7, with TRBD1 matching over 10 bases. Looked up from germline, CDR1 is MNHEY and CDR2 is SVGEGT. The V and J ends lost 6 bases and 5 bases, in that order; junction bases with no gene match: 7. The CDR3 runs to 14 residues. The CDR3, as DNA: TGTGCCAGCAGCAAAACGACAGGGGGCAACGAGCAGTACTTC. Amino acids: CASSKTTGGNEQYF.